This T cell receptor beta chain was observed in a study of radiation and T cells in renal cell carcinoma. Notes on the study in general: No pretreatment tumor biopsies were available for baseline clonotypes.

Only in-frame clones appear in the TCRdb table, and some are missing; sequencing was by immunoSEQ multiplex PCR. The repertoire holds 130,000 to 150,000 clones, with about 88% as singletons. Between the trimmed V and J ends, which lost 5 bases and 9 bases, there was a span of 17 bases. The CDR3 spans 13 residues. CDR1 MNHNY and CDR2 SVGAGI come from the germline V gene (reference sequence). With regard to this clone: Its antigen is currently unknown.

Time point noted: blood 4 weeks post-SBRT, at nephrectomy. Specified treatment: 15 Gy SBRT to primary tumor, nephrectomy 4 weeks later. The chain has TRBV6-6 and TRBJ2-7, with D possibly being TRBD1 or TRBD2 (6 bases each). The receptor was isolated from a woman aged 45 to 65 with renal cell carcinoma. Source: blood, taken from a patient whose treatment included radiotherapy and nephrectomy. The chain's CDR3 is CASSGGHGGVQYF. CDR3 nucleotides: TGTGCCAGCAGTGGGGGGCACGGGGGCGTGCAGTACTTC.